This T cell receptor (beta chain) came from a study of blood T cell repertoires in COVID-19. Overall study: The origin of the acute and convalescent COVID-19 samples was the United States, Italy and Spain.

The CDR3 loop spans 17 amino acids. Deletions cut 4 bases from V and 10 bases from J, with 26 bases between. Germline V gives CDR1 MNHEY, CDR2 SVGEGT. Original processing methods: How many nucleated cells were present was estimated from reference gene primer amplification. The repertoire was sequenced with immunoSEQ multiplex PCR; TCRdb's copy has only in-frame clones and lacks some. The V and J calls and clone size were taken over from that table, and D and trimming were inferred from the DNA. Here the sample spans more than 90,000 clones, 82% being singletons. The chain carries TRBV6-2 or TRBV6-3 and TRBJ2-1; weak D call: TRBD2 (6 bases). The sequencing input was peripheral blood. This TCR derives from an elderly man with acute or convalescent COVID-19. Here the CDR3 DNA reads TGTGCCAGCAGTTCCAACCGGGGCGGGACCTACACCAGGGAGCAGTTCTTC. Its protein product is CASSSNRGGTYTREQFF.